The rows below give T cell receptor beta chains drawn from one sample of a study of shared clonotypes between healthy human individuals. This table comes from immunoSEQ multiplex PCR, and its TCRdb copy is limited to in-frame clones, with some not included. The sample contains 2 million to 2.5 million clones, more than 80% of which appear only once. Material: naive CD4+ T cells from PBMCs. Receptor source: a man aged 18-30 years in good health. Some clones in this sample may be carry-over from other donors' samples. Both conserved end residues are part of each CDR3. Each record gives: D gene, CDR3 length, clone size, J gene, V gene, CDR3 DNA, CDR3 protein. The D gene is left open where the match is weak. Some rows have no size entry. The others give once, few or many, or a class for an expanded clone.

d_gene: NA
len: 13
abundance: NA
j_gene: TRBJ2-7
v_gene: TRBV18
CDR3nt: TGTGCCAGCTCACCACTTTCGACGGCCGAGCAGTACTTC
CDR3aa: CASSPLSTAEQYF

d_gene: NA
len: 14
abundance: NA
j_gene: TRBJ1-2
v_gene: TRBV7-9
CDR3nt: TGTGCCAGCAGCTTAGCCCATCCCAGCTATGGCTACACCTTC
CDR3aa: CASSLAHPSYGYTF

d_gene: TRBD1
len: 16
abundance: once
j_gene: TRBJ1-4
v_gene: TRBV9
CDR3nt: TGTGCCAGCAGCGCGTGGACAGGGGGCCTCAATGAAAAACTGTTTTTT
CDR3aa: CASSAWTGGLNEKLFF

d_gene: NA
len: 13
abundance: NA
j_gene: TRBJ2-1
v_gene: TRBV4-1
CDR3nt: TGCGCCAGCAGCCGCCCGGGACCGGAAGAGCAGTTCTTC
CDR3aa: CASSRPGPEEQFF

d_gene: NA
len: 17
abundance: NA
j_gene: TRBJ2-2
v_gene: TRBV7-9
CDR3nt: TGTGCCAGCAGACCCCGTCTAGGGTCTTCGGTCACCGGGGAGCTGTTTTTT
CDR3aa: CASRPRLGSSVTGELFF

d_gene: NA
len: 12
abundance: NA
j_gene: TRBJ1-5
v_gene: TRBV2
CDR3nt: TGTGCCAGCAGAGGGTGGGGGGAGCCCCAGCATTTT
CDR3aa: CASRGWGEPQHF

d_gene: TRBD1
len: 16
abundance: NA
j_gene: TRBJ1-4
v_gene: TRBV19
CDR3nt: TGTGCCAGTAGCGCCAACCGGGACAGGCATAATGAAAAACTGTTTTTT
CDR3aa: CASSANRDRHNEKLFF

d_gene: TRBD2
len: 18
abundance: NA
j_gene: TRBJ2-1
v_gene: TRBV28
CDR3nt: TGTGCCAGCAGTTTATGGGGCTTGGCGGGGGAAACCTACAATGAGCAGTTCTTC
CDR3aa: CASSLWGLAGETYNEQFF

d_gene: NA
len: 15
abundance: NA
j_gene: TRBJ2-7
v_gene: TRBV2
CDR3nt: TGTGCCAGCAGTGTGGGAGGCGCGGGGGCAGGCGAGCAGTACTTC
CDR3aa: CASSVGGAGAGEQYF

d_gene: NA
len: 16
abundance: NA
j_gene: TRBJ2-7
v_gene: TRBV5-1
CDR3nt: TGCGCCAGCAGCGGGGGAGGTGGGCAGGGGTCCTACGAGCAGTACTTC
CDR3aa: CASSGGGGQGSYEQYF

d_gene: NA
len: 13
abundance: NA
j_gene: TRBJ2-7
v_gene: TRBV7-2
CDR3nt: TGTGCCAGCAGCCTGGGTGAGGGTCAAGAGCAGTACTTC
CDR3aa: CASSLGEGQEQYF